Sequencing of this T cell receptor (beta chain) was carried out in a study of blood T cell repertoires in COVID-19. Using immunoSEQ multiplex PCR, the repertoire was profiled, and TCRdb retains in-frame clones only, with some absent. The repertoire consists of some 25,000 clones, with about 90% occurring once and the leading ten covering over 30%. This CDR3 has 15 residues. The germline gives CDR1 SEHNR, CDR2 FQNEAQ (reference sequence). The V and J ends lost 5 bases and 8 bases, in that order; junction bases with no gene match: 11. This rearrangement joins TRBV7-9 to TRBJ2-1, with 8 nucleotides matching TRBD2. The clonotype comes from an older man with active COVID-19. The sequenced material came from peripheral blood. The CDR3 nucleotides are TGTGCCAGCAGCCCATATTCCGGGGGGGCCTATGAGCAGTTCTTC. This sequence encodes CASSPYSGGAYEQFF.